The clone carrying this TCR beta chain turned up a few times. The sample comes from a study of CD8 T cells in ankylosing spondylitis. One entry per CDR3 protein, called by TCRdb with MiXCR from the 5' RACE reads. The sample has approximately 300,000 distinct CDR3 sequences, under 25% seen once; the top ten hold 3.5%. Sequences were obtained from blood, either unsorted or a sorted T cell fraction (not recorded which). The clonotype originates from a female donor with ankylosing spondylitis or in good health (not recorded which).

The CDR3 DNA reads as TGTGCCAGCAGTATCCAGGGGGTTGGCACCGGGGAGCTGTTTTTT. Protein sequence: CASSIQGVGTGELFF. The rearrangement links TRBV6-1 to TRBJ2-2; 7 nucleotides agree with TRBD1. Germline V CDR1 and CDR2: MNHNS, SASEGT. The CDR3 loop spans 15 amino acids. V dropped 5 bases and J dropped 4; count of bases not matched to a gene: 7.